This TCR beta chain was retrieved from a study of control samples from healthy donors and cancer patients. Repertoires were generated with immunoSEQ multiplex PCR, while TCRdb's copy carries only in-frame clones and drops some. The table shows roughly 180,000 clones, with more than 90% occurring only once. For this clone: In the same sample, other DNA sequences code for this CDR3.

CDR3 length: 13 residues. Germline lookup yields CDR1 SGHVS and CDR2 FQNEAQ. Trimming took off 1 base at V and 7 bases at J, with 7 bases between the two ends. This chain uses TRBV7-8 with TRBJ1-4; D not certain. Sequences were obtained from blood. This clonotype originated in a woman aged 40 to 50 in good health. The CDR3 region has the DNA TGTGCCAGCAGCTTAGGGCTGGGTGAAAAACTGTTTTTT. Translation: CASSLGLGEKLFF.